This T cell receptor beta chain was sequenced during a study of beta chain features in type 1 diabetes. In the case of this clone: Its target is unknown.

The V gene's germline CDR1 is MNHEY and CDR2 SMNVEV (reference sequence). V lost 2 bases and J lost 9; bases outside the gene matches: 10. The CDR3 spans 15 residues. Overall study findings and caveats: Within each of all four CD4+ subsets, Type 1 diabetes patients had TCRB CDR3s that were moderately but significantly shorter. The naive, central memory and Treg TCRB repertoires looked more alike in patients than they did in healthy donors.

Isolated RNA was reverse transcribed in full, so expressed TCRB transcripts were sequenced. Assay: immunoSEQ multiplex PCR; the TCRdb copy retains only in-frame clones and omits some. The table lists about 340,000 clones, approximately 13% of them singletons. This receptor was obtained from a young woman with type 1 diabetes. The chain links TRBV27 to TRBJ2-7, with 10 nucleotides matching TRBD1. The sample taken for sequencing was naive CD4+ T cells from blood. The CDR3 region is CASSLAGQGGWTQYV. The CDR3 region has the DNA TGTGCCAGCAGTTTAGCTGGACAGGGGGGGTGGACGCAGTACGTC.